This TCR beta chain was recorded in a study of cytomegalovirus exposure and HLA in healthy donors. The donors formed part of the roughly 110-subject validation cohort, distinct from the approximately 630-subject first cohort. Concerning this clone: Its antigen is as yet unknown.

Whole-study findings and limits: Specificity of three CMV-associated chains for CMV antigens was verified in vitro. The investigators catalogued 160 or so TCR beta chains as cytomegalovirus-associated.

The CDR3 is 16 residues long. V lost 0 bases, J lost 5 bases, and 10 bases stayed unmatched. CDR1 is SGHNT and CDR2 is YYREEE in the germline V gene (reference sequence). Clones were sequenced by immunoSEQ multiplex PCR, and TCRdb holds only the in-frame ones, with some missing. The table has 150,000 or so clones, roughly 89% seen once; the top ten hold over 9%. Sequenced input: PBMCs. This chain links TRBV5-4 with TRBJ2-5, with 7 positions matching TRBD1. The sequence derives from a woman in her late teens or twenties in good health and CMV-seropositive. In DNA, the CDR3 is TGTGCCAGCAGCTTGGGGGGACAGCTGCCTCCGGAGACCCAGTACTTC. Its protein is CASSLGGQLPPETQYF.